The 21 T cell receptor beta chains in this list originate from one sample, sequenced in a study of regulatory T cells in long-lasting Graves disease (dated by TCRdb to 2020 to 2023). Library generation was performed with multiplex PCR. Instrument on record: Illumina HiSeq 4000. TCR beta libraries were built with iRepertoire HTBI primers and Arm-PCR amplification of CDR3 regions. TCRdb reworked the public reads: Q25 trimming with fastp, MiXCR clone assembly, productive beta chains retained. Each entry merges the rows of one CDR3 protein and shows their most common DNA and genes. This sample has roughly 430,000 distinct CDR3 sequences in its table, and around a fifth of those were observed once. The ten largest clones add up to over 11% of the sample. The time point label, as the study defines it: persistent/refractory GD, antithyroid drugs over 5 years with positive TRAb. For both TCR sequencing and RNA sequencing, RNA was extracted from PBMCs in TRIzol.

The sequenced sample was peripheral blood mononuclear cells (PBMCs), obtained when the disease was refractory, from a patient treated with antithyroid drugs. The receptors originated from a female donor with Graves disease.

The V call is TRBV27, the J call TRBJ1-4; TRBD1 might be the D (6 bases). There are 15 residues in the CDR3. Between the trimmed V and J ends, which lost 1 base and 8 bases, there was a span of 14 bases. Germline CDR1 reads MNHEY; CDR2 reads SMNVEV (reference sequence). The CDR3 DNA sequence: TGTGCCAGCAGTTTATTCGGGGGGGGGGGCGAAAAACTGTTTTTT. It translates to CASSLFGGGGEKLFF.

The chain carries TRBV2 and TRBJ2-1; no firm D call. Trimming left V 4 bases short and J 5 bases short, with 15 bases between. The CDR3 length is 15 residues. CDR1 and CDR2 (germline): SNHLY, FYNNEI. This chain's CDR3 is CASSAAGIRNNEQFF. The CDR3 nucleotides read TGTGCCAGCAGTGCTGCAGGCATTCGGAACAATGAGCAGTTCTTC.

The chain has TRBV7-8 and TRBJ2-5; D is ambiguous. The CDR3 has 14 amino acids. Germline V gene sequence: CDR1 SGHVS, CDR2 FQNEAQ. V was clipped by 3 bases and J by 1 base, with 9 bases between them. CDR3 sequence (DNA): TGTGCCAGCAGCTTGAGAGTGACCCAAGAGACCCAGTACTTC. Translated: CASSLRVTQETQYF.

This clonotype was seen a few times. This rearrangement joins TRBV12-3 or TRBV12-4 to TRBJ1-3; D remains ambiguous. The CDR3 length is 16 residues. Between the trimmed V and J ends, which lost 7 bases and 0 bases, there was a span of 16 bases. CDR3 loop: CASILRGPSSGNTIYF. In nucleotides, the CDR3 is TGTGCCAGCATCCTCCGCGGGCCTAGCTCTGGAAACACCATATATTTT.

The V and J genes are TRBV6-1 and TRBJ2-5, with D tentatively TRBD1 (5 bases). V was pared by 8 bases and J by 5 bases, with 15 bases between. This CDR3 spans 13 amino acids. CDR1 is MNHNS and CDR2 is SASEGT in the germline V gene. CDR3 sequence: CASDLPGLETQYF. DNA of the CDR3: TGTGCCAGCGACCTCCCAGGGTTGGAGACCCAGTACTTC.

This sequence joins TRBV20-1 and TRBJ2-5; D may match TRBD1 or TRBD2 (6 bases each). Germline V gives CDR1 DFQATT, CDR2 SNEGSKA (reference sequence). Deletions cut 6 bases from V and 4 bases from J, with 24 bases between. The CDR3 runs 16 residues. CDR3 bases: TGCAGTGCCCTAATCCCGGGACATAAGGGAGGAGAGACCCAGTACTTC. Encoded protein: CSALIPGHKGGETQYF.

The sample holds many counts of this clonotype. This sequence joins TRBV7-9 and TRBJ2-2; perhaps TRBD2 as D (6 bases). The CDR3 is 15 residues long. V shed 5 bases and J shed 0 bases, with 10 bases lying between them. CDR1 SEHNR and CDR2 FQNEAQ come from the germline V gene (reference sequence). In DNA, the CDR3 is TGTGCCAGCAGCATACTAGCTACGAACACCGGGGAGCTGTTTTTT. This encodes CASSILATNTGELFF.

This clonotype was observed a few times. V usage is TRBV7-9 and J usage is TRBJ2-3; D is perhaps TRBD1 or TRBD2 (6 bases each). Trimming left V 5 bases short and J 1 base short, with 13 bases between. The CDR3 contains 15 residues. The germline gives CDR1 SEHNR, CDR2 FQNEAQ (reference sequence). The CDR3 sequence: CASSIEGGGTDTQYF. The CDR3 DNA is TGTGCCAGCAGCATAGAGGGGGGCGGCACAGATACGCAGTATTTT.

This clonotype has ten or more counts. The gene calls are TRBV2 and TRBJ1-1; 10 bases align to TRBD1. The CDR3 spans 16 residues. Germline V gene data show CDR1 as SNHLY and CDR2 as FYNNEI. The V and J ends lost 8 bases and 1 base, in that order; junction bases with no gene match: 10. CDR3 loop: CASPESGQGKNTEAFF. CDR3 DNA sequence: TGTGCCAGCCCTGAGTCGGGACAGGGGAAGAACACTGAAGCTTTCTTT.

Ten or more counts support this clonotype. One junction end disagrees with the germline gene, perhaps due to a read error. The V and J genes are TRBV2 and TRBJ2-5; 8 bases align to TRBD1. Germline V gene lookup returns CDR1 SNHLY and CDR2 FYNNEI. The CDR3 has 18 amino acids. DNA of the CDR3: TGTGCCAGCCGTGACCCACGGATGGCAGGGGGCGCCCAAGAGACCCAGTACTTC. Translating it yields CASRDPRMAGGAQETQYF.

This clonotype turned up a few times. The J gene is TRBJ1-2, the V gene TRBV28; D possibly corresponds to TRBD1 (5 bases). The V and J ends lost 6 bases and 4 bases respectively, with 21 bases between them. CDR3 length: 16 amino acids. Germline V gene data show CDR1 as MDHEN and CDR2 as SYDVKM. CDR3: CASRPPIGGVVYGYTF. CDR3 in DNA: TGTGCCAGCAGACCTCCCATTGGGGGAGTCGTCTATGGCTACACCTTC.

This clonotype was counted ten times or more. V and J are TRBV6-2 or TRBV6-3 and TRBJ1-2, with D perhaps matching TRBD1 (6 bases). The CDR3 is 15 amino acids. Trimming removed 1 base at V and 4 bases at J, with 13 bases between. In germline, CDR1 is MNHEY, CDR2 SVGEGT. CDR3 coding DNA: TGTGCCAGCAGTTACTTGCGGGGGCGCGGCTATGGCTACACCTTC. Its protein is CASSYLRGRGYGYTF.

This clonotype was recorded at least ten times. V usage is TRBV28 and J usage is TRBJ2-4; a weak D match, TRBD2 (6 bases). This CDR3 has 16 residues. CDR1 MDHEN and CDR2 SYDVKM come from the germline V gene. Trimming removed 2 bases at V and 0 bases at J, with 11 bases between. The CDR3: CASSLLASLAKNIQYF. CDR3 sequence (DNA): TGTGCCAGCAGTTTACTAGCGTCACTAGCCAAAAACATTCAGTACTTC.

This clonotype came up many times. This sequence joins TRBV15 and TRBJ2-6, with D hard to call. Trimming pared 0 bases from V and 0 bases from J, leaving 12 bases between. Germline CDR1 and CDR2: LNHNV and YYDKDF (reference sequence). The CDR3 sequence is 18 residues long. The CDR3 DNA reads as TGTGCCACCAGCAGAGAGCTCTACTCCAGCTCTGGGGCCAACGTCCTGACTTTC. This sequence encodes CATSRELYSSSGANVLTF.

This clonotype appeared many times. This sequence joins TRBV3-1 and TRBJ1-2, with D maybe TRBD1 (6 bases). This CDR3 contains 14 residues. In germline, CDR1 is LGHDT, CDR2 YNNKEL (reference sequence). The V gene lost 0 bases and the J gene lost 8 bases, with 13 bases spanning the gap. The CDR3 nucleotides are TGTGCCAGCAGCCAAGAGCAGGGGATGTTCGGCTACACCTTC. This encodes CASSQEQGMFGYTF.

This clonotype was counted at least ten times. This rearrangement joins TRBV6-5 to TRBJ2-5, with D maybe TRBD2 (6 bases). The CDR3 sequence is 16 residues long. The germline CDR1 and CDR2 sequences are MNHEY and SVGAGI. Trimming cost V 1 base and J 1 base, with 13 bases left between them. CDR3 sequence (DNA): TGTGCCAGCAGTTACTGGTATGCGGGGCTCCAAGAGACCCAGTACTTC. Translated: CASSYWYAGLQETQYF.

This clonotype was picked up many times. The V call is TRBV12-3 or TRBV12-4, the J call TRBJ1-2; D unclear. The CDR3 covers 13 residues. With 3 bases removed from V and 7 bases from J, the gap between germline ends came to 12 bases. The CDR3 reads CASSFTQESGYTF. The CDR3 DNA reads TGTGCCAGCAGTTTTACTCAGGAAAGTGGCTACACCTTC.

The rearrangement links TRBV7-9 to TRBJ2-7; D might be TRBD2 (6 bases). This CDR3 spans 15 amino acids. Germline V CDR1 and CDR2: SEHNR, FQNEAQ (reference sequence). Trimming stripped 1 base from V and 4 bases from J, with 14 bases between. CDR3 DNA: TGTGCCAGCAGCTTAGGGACGGGAGAGGTATACGAGCAGTACTTC. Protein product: CASSLGTGEVYEQYF.

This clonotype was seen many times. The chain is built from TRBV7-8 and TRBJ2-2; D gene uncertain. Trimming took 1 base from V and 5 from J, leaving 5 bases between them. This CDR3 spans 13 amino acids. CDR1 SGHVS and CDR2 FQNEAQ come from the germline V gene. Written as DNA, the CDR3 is TGTGCCAGCAGCTTAGAGTGGACCGGGGAGCTGTTTTTT. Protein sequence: CASSLEWTGELFF.

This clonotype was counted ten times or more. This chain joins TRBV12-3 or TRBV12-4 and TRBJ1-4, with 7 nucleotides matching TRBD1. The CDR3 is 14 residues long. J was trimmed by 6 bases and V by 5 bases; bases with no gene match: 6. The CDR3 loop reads CASSPGGAYEKLFF. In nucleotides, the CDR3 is TGTGCCAGCAGTCCAGGGGGAGCCTATGAAAAACTGTTTTTT.

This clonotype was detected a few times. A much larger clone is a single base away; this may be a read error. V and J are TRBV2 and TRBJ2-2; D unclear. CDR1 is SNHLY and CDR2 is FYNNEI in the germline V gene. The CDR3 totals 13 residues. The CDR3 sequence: CASKTTNTEELFF. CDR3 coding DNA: TGTGCCAGCAAGACAACGAACACCGAGGAGCTGTTTTTT.